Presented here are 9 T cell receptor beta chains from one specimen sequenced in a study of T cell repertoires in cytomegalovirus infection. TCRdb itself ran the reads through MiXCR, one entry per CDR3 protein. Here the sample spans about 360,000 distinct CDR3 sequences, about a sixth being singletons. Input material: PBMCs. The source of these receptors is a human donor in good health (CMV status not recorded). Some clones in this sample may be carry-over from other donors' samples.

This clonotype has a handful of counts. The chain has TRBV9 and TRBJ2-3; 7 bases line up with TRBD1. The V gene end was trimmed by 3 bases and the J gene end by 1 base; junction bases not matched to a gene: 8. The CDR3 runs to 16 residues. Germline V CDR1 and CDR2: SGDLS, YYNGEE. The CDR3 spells CASSGYWTGRTDTQYF. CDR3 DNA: TGTGCCAGCAGCGGATACTGGACAGGCCGCACAGATACGCAGTATTTT.

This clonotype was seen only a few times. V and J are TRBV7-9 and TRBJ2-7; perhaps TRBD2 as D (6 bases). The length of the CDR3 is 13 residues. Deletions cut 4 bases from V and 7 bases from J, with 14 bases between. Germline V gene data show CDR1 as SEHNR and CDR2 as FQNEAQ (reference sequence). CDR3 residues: CASSSGTLGEQYF. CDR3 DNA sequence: TGTGCCAGCAGCTCCGGGACTTTGGGGGAGCAGTACTTC.

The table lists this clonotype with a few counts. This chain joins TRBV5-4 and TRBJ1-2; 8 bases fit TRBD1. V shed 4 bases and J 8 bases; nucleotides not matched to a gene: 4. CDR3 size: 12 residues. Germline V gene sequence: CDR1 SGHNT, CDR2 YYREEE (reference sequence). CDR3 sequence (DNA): TGTGCCAGCAGCGACCCAGGGGGCGGCTACACCTTC. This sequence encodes CASSDPGGGYTF.

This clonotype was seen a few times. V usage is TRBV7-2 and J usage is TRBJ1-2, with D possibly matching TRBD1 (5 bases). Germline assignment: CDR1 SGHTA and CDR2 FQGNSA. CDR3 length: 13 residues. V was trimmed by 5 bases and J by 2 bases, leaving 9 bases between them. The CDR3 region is CASSTGRNYGYTF. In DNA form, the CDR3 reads TGTGCCAGCAGCACAGGACGGAACTATGGCTACACCTTC.

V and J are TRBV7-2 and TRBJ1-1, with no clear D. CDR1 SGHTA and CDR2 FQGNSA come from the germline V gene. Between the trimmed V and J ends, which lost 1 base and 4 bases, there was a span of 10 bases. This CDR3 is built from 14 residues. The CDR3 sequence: CASSLDRSGTEAFF. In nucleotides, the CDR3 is TGTGCCAGCAGCTTAGACAGATCGGGCACTGAAGCTTTCTTT.

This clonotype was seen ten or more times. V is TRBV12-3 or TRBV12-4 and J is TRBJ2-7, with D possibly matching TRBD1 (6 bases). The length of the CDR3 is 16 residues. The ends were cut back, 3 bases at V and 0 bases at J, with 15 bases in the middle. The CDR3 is CASSFPTTGGSYEQYF. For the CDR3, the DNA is TGTGCCAGCAGTTTCCCCACGACAGGCGGCTCCTACGAGCAGTACTTC.

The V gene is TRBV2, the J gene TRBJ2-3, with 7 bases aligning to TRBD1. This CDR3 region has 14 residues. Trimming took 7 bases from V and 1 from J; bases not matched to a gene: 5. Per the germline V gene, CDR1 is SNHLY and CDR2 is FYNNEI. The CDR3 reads CASKRGTGTDTQYF. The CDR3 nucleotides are TGTGCCAGCAAGAGAGGGACAGGCACAGATACGCAGTATTTT.

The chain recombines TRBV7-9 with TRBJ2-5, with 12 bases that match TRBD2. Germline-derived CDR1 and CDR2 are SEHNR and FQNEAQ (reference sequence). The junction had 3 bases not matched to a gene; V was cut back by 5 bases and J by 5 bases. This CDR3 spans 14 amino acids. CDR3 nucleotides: TGTGCCAGCAGCGGGACTAGCGGGTTGGAGACCCAGTACTTC. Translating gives CASSGTSGLETQYF.

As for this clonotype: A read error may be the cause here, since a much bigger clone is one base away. DNA of the CDR3: TGTGCCAGCAGCTTAAGCCCAAAACAGCCCCAGCATTTT. Its protein is CASSLSPKQPQHF. The rearrangement links TRBV7-2 to TRBJ1-5; D call uncertain. Trimming pared 2 bases from V and 7 bases from J, leaving 9 bases between. Per germline, CDR1 SGHTA and CDR2 FQGNSA. The CDR3 has 13 residues.